The 16 T cell receptor beta chains listed next were all sequenced from one sample in a study of blood T cell repertoires in COVID-19. Sequencing was performed with immunoSEQ multiplex PCR; in TCRdb, only in-frame clones are kept and a portion is missing. Seen here are roughly 120,000 clones, around four fifths observed once, and the top ten hold approximately 2.3%. Sequencing was done on a sample of peripheral blood. Every receptor here comes from a man under 40 with acute or convalescent COVID-19.

The rearrangement uses TRBV10-2 and TRBJ2-7; TRBD1 agrees at 9 bases. The CDR3 covers 14 residues. Germline V gene lookup returns CDR1 WSHSY and CDR2 SAAADI. For the CDR3, the DNA is TGCGCCAGTAGTGAAGGGACAGGGCGTCATGAGCAGTACGTC. This codes for CASSEGTGRHEQYV.

The chain employs TRBV7-3 and TRBJ2-3; TRBD2 matches at 13 bases. Germline V gene data show CDR1 as SGHTA and CDR2 as FQGTGA. This CDR3 is built from 15 residues. V was clipped by 6 bases and J by 6 bases; unmatched bases: 6. CDR3 nucleotides: TGTGCCAGCAGGGAGGGACTAGCGGGGTCGGATACGCAGTATTTT. Its protein product is CASREGLAGSDTQYF.

This clone was picked up a small number of times. This CDR3 is CASSPTSGSSNEQFF. The CDR3 bases are TGTGCCAGCAGCCCCACTAGCGGGAGTAGCAATGAGCAGTTCTTC. The chain carries TRBV11-3 and TRBJ2-1; 11 nucleotides align to TRBD2. Germline CDR1 reads SGHNT; CDR2 reads YENEEA. V shed 5 bases, J shed 6 bases, and the junction held 6 bases outside the gene matches. This CDR3 region has 15 residues.

This clone occurred a few times. Other DNA sequences in this specimen translate into the identical CDR3. This chain joins TRBV2 and TRBJ1-5, with D hard to call. Trimming cost V 5 bases and J 2 bases, with 7 bases left between them. The CDR3 totals 13 residues. Per germline, CDR1 SNHLY and CDR2 FYNNEI. The DNA for the CDR3 is TGTGCCAGCAGTCGGGAGGGCAATCAGCCCCAGCATTTT. As protein: CASSREGNQPQHF.

V is TRBV5-1 and J is TRBJ1-1; D uncertain. The CDR3 length is 14 residues. V dropped 3 bases and J dropped 2 bases, with 11 bases sitting between them. Germline V CDR1 and CDR2: SGHRS, YFSETQ. The CDR3 loop is CASSYLDINTEAFF. CDR3 DNA sequence: TGCGCCAGCAGCTATTTAGATATAAACACTGAAGCTTTCTTT.

This chain joins TRBV2 and TRBJ1-5, with a weak D call TRBD1 (5 bases). V lost 4 bases, J lost 6 bases, and 13 bases lay in between. The CDR3 loop spans 14 amino acids. In germline, CDR1 is SNHLY, CDR2 FYNNEI. CDR3 DNA: TGTGCCAGCAGTGGTTCAGGCGGGGGTCAGCCCCAGCATTTT. Translating gives CASSGSGGGQPQHF.

The chain carries TRBV30 and TRBJ2-3; D is ambiguous. Germline values: CDR1 GTSNPN, CDR2 SVGIG (reference sequence). Trimming pared 0 bases from V and 2 bases from J, leaving 12 bases between. This CDR3 region has 15 residues. The DNA for the CDR3 is TGTGCCTGGAGTGTAGGTACAGTCGACACAGATACGCAGTATTTT. This encodes CAWSVGTVDTDTQYF. Based on the CDR3 plus reference TRBV30 and TRBJ2-3, the full variable domain is SQTIHQWPATLVQPVGSPLSLECTVEGTSNPNLYWYRQAAGRGLQLLFYSVGIGQISSEVPQNLSASRPQDRQFILSSKKLLLSDSGFYLCAWSVGTVDTDTQYFGPGTRLTVL.

The chain couples TRBV10-2 to TRBJ2-3, with D perhaps matching TRBD2 (5 bases). Germline CDR1 reads WSHSY; CDR2 reads SAAADI. V lost 6 bases and J lost 0, with 19 bases in between. The CDR3 has 17 residues. CDR3 in DNA: TGCGCCAGCAGCGCACTTAATATAGCGACTAGCACAGATACGCAGTATTTT. This encodes CASSALNIATSTDTQYF.

The chain couples TRBV10-1 to TRBJ2-3, with D perhaps TRBD1 (5 bases). V lost 4 bases, J lost 3 bases, and 11 bases lay in between. Germline CDR1 WNHNN, CDR2 SYGVQD (reference sequence). The CDR3 sequence is 14 residues long. CDR3 coding DNA: TGCGCCAGCAGTGCTGACAGTTCTACAGATACGCAGTATTTT. Amino acid sequence: CASSADSSTDTQYF.

V usage is TRBV12-5 and J usage is TRBJ2-5; TRBD2 aligns across 14 bases. V shed 1 base and J 5 bases; nucleotides not matched to a gene: 6. CDR1 is LGHNT and CDR2 is FRNRAP in the germline V gene. This CDR3 is built from 17 residues. The CDR3 spells CASGLATSGRGAETQYF. The CDR3 bases are TGTGCTAGTGGTTTGGCGACTAGCGGGAGGGGGGCGGAGACCCAGTACTTC.

The rearrangement uses TRBV5-1 and TRBJ1-2, with a weak D call TRBD1 (5 bases). CDR3 length: 14 amino acids. Trimming shortened V by 0 bases and J by 7 bases, and 13 bases separated the two germline ends. Germline CDR1 SGHRS, CDR2 YFSETQ. The CDR3 coding sequence is TGCGCCAGCAGCTTGGGAGGGGCCGGGGGTGGCTACACCTTC. Translation: CASSLGGAGGGYTF.

The chain couples TRBV4-3 to TRBJ1-2; D is unresolved. Per the germline V gene, CDR1 is LGHNA and CDR2 is YSLEER. The CDR3 extends over 15 amino acids. With 4 bases removed from V and 3 bases from J, the gap between germline ends came to 15 bases. CDR3 sequence reads: CASSPTAGNDYGYTF. The CDR3 DNA reads TGCGCCAGCAGCCCCACAGCGGGGAACGACTATGGCTACACCTTC.

J is TRBJ1-2 and V is TRBV7-9; 9 nucleotides agree with TRBD1. The CDR3 covers 16 residues. Germline CDR1 and CDR2: SEHNR and FQNEAQ (reference sequence). With V trimmed by 4 bases and J by 8 bases, 14 bases remained unmatched. CDR3 in DNA: TGTGCCAGCAGCTCTGGGACAGGGAAGACACTGCGGGGCTACACCTTC. The encoded protein is CASSSGTGKTLRGYTF.

This clone was counted a single time. The CDR3 region has the DNA TGTGCCAGCAGCTTAGGATCTAGCTCCTACGAGCAGTACTTC. Amino acid sequence: CASSLGSSSYEQYF. The chain has TRBV11-3 and TRBJ2-7, with no clear D. V lost 1 base, J lost 0 bases, and 7 bases lay in between. Per the germline V gene, CDR1 is SGHNT and CDR2 is YENEEA. The CDR3 is 14 amino acids.

This chain joins TRBV25-1 and TRBJ1-1; tentatively, D is TRBD1 (6 bases). CDR1 is MGHDK, CDR2 SYGVNS, per germline. V lost 5 bases to trimming and J lost 3 bases, with 10 bases between them. The CDR3 has 13 amino acids. The CDR3 DNA sequence: TGTGCCAGCAGTCAAGGACAGTACACTGAAGCTTTCTTT. It specifies CASSQGQYTEAFF.

V and J are TRBV5-1 and TRBJ2-1, with D perhaps TRBD2 (6 bases). The CDR3 has 15 residues. Trimming took off 4 bases at V and 7 bases at J, with 18 bases between the two ends. The germline V gene encodes CDR1 SGHRS and CDR2 YFSETQ. The CDR3, as DNA: TGCGCCAGCAGCAGGGACTCTTCAATCGCGAATGAGCAGTTCTTC. Its protein product is CASSRDSSIANEQFF. Full variable domain (missing parts from reference TRBV5-1 and TRBJ2-1): KAGVTQTPRYLIKTRGQQVTLSCSPISGHRSVSWYQQTPGQGLQFLFEYFSETQRNKGNFPGRFSGRQFSNSRSEMNVSTLELGDSALYLCASSRDSSIANEQFFGPGTRLTVL.